These 27 T cell receptor beta chains came from one sample sequenced in a study of human T cells and chemical hapten exposure. Time point defined: patch test 1, 2 weeks after DPC sensitization. Described treatment: therapeutic diphenylcyclopropenone sensitization with weekly scalp DPC. MiXCR, applied by TCRdb to the RACE reads, yields one record per CDR3 protein. The data contain 180,000 or so distinct CDR3 sequences, 14% of them singletons. Sample: whole blood, taken in connection with sensitization to the hapten diphenylcyclopropenone (DPC). Receptors originate from a woman aged 25 to 39 with alopecia areata. Some clones in this sample may be carry-over from other donors' samples.

This clonotype was recorded a few times. The chain joins TRBV7-3 to TRBJ2-2; 13 nucleotides line up with TRBD2. The V segment lost 5 bases and the J segment 4 bases; nucleotides outside the gene matches: 4. Germline CDR1 SGHTA, CDR2 FQGTGA. The CDR3 is 16 residues long. CDR3 protein: CASSRGTSGTTGELFF. For the CDR3, the DNA is TGTGCCAGCAGCCGTGGGACTAGCGGGACCACCGGGGAGCTGTTTTTT. Full variable domain (rest looked up from reference TRBV7-3 and TRBJ2-2): GAGVSQTPSNKVTEKGKYVELRCDPISGHTALYWYRQSLGQGPEFLIYFQGTGAADDSGLPNDRFFAVRPEGSVSTLKIQRTERGDSAVYLCASSRGTSGTTGELFFGEGSRLTVL.

This clonotype has a handful of counts. The genes are TRBV27 and TRBJ2-5; TRBD2 matches 7 bases. Germline V gene data show CDR1 as MNHEY and CDR2 as SMNVEV (reference sequence). Trimming at V came to 5 bases and at J to 5 bases, leaving 5 bases not matched to a gene. There are 13 residues in the CDR3. In DNA form, the CDR3 reads TGTGCCAGCAGTCCCCAGGGAGGGGAGACCCAGTACTTC. This encodes CASSPQGGETQYF.

V gene TRBV5-1 combines with J gene TRBJ2-3; D unresolved. This CDR3 is 14 amino acids long. Germline-derived CDR1 and CDR2 are SGHRS and YFSETQ. V gave up 4 bases and J gave up 1 base, with 10 bases separating them. The DNA for the CDR3 is TGCGCCAGCAGCACGGCAAGAGGCACAGATACGCAGTATTTT. It codes for CASSTARGTDTQYF.

This clonotype has more than one count but fewer than ten. The rearrangement joins TRBV7-6 to TRBJ1-2; D gene unclear. Trimming took off 6 bases at V and 0 bases at J, with 11 bases between the two ends. CDR3 length: 14 amino acids. In germline, CDR1 is SGHVS, CDR2 FNYEAQ. Written as DNA, the CDR3 is TGTGCCAGCAGTAGATCCAACTCTAACTATGGCTACACCTTC. As protein: CASSRSNSNYGYTF.

The chain has TRBV4-1 and TRBJ2-3; a possible D gene is TRBD2 (5 bases). The CDR3 loop spans 14 amino acids. V lost 6 bases, J lost 1 base, and 11 bases lay in between. The germline gives CDR1 MGHRA, CDR2 YSYEKL. In DNA form, the CDR3 reads TGCGCCAGCAGTCGCGGGTGGGGCACAGATACGCAGTATTTT. Translated, it gives CASSRGWGTDTQYF.

This clonotype was counted ten times or more. The chain links TRBV15 to TRBJ2-1; the match to TRBD1 covers 10 bases. From germline, CDR1 is LNHNV and CDR2 YYDKDF (reference sequence). Trimming at V came to 0 bases and at J to 6 bases, leaving 5 bases not matched to a gene. CDR3 length: 16 amino acids. The CDR3 region is CATSREWRQGANEQFF. The CDR3 coding sequence is TGTGCCACCAGCAGAGAATGGAGACAGGGGGCCAATGAGCAGTTCTTC.

The rearrangement joins TRBV6-1 to TRBJ1-1, with unresolved D. CDR1 and CDR2 (germline): MNHNS, SASEGT. The CDR3 totals 12 residues. Trimming removed 5 bases at V and 1 base at J, with 5 bases between. The CDR3 loop is CASSYRNTEAFF. The CDR3 region has the DNA TGTGCCAGCAGTTACAGGAACACTGAAGCTTTCTTT.

In its sample, this clonotype was seen many times. The J gene is TRBJ2-7, the V gene TRBV18; unclear D gene. V gave up 3 bases and J gave up 4 bases, with 10 bases separating them. The germline V gene encodes CDR1 KGHSH and CDR2 LQKENI. The CDR3 extends over 13 amino acids. The CDR3 DNA reads as TGTGCCAGCTCACCGGGGAACCAATACGAGCAGTACTTC. Translation: CASSPGNQYEQYF.

This clonotype was observed a few times. The CDR3 reads CASSRASGGETQYF. The CDR3 nucleotides read TGTGCCAGCTCCCGGGCTAGCGGTGGAGAGACCCAGTACTTC. V usage is TRBV25-1 and J usage is TRBJ2-5, with TRBD2 matching over 7 bases. V was pared by 8 bases and J by 4 bases, with 10 bases of the junction left unmatched. This CDR3 is built from 14 residues. In germline, CDR1 is MGHDK, CDR2 SYGVNS.

The chain links TRBV5-1 to TRBJ2-3, with TRBD1 as a possible D gene (6 bases). Deletions cut 0 bases from V and 2 bases from J, with 16 bases between. There are 17 residues in the CDR3. Germline V gene data show CDR1 as SGHRS and CDR2 as YFSETQ. The CDR3 spells CASSLGTGTRFTDTQYF. The CDR3 bases are TGCGCCAGCAGCTTGGGGACCGGGACACGCTTCACAGATACGCAGTATTTT.

Only a few counts were recorded for this clonotype. The chain employs TRBV29-1 and TRBJ2-1; TRBD2 matches at 7 bases. Germline trimming cut 1 base from V and 5 bases from J; bases unmatched to any gene: 5. Per the germline V gene, CDR1 is SQVTM and CDR2 is ANQGSEA. This CDR3 region has 14 residues. The CDR3 here is CSVEGLAVNNEQFF. The CDR3 DNA sequence: TGCAGCGTTGAAGGGCTAGCGGTGAACAATGAGCAGTTCTTC.

V usage is TRBV2 and J usage is TRBJ2-7, with a possible D match to TRBD1 (6 bases). Germline V gives CDR1 SNHLY, CDR2 FYNNEI. Trimming shortened V by 6 bases and J by 6 bases, and 15 bases separated the two germline ends. This CDR3 comprises 13 residues. CDR3 DNA sequence: TGTGCCAGCAGAGACCTCAACAGGGCCGAGCAGTACTTC. Amino acid sequence: CASRDLNRAEQYF.

This clonotype appeared a few times. The chain employs TRBV6-2 or TRBV6-3 and TRBJ1-6, with unresolved D. The V gene lost 6 bases and the J gene lost 7 bases, with 16 bases spanning the gap. The V gene's germline CDR1 is MNHEY and CDR2 SVGEGT. This CDR3 has 15 residues. CDR3 DNA sequence: TGTGCCAGCAGAGGGTTCCTTGAGGAGAATTCACCCCTCCACTTT. Protein product: CASRGFLEENSPLHF.

The V gene is TRBV29-1, the J gene TRBJ2-5; tentatively, D is TRBD2 (5 bases). V lost 6 bases, J lost 5 bases, and 19 bases lay in between. This CDR3 has 14 residues. Per germline, CDR1 SQVTM and CDR2 ANQGSEA. The CDR3 sequence: CSVPLTGSQETQYF. The CDR3 DNA reads TGCAGCGTCCCACTTACGGGGTCTCAGGAGACCCAGTACTTC.

With regard to this clonotype: Given a much more abundant clone one base away, this may be a read error. The CDR3 does not end in the conserved phenylalanine or tryptophan, so this is likely a read error. J is TRBJ1-4 and V is TRBV7-2; TRBD1 is a possible D gene (5 bases). Trimming cost V 4 bases and J 0 bases, with 15 bases left between them. The CDR3 has 17 amino acids. Germline CDR1 reads SGHTA; CDR2 reads FQGNSA. The CDR3 protein is CASSSDRKGTTNEKLFS. The CDR3 DNA reads TGTGCCAGCAGCTCCGACAGAAAAGGGACAACTAATGAAAAACTGTTTTCT.

This clonotype turned up a few times. V and J are TRBV11-2 and TRBJ1-6, with D unclear. Looked up from germline, CDR1 is SGHAT and CDR2 is FQNNGV. This CDR3 comprises 15 residues. The ends were cut back, 3 bases at V and 5 bases at J, with 11 bases in the middle. The chain's CDR3 is CASSFMATNNSPLHF. The CDR3 bases are TGTGCCAGCAGCTTTATGGCAACAAATAATTCACCCCTCCACTTT.

The V call is TRBV6-2 or TRBV6-3, the J call TRBJ2-7, with a possible D match to TRBD2 (6 bases). The ends were cut back, 8 bases at V and 2 bases at J, with 13 bases in the middle. Per germline, CDR1 MNHEY and CDR2 SVGEGT. CDR3 length: 13 residues. The CDR3 here is CASGEDTTYEQYF. The CDR3 bases are TGTGCCAGCGGGGAGGACACGACCTACGAGCAGTACTTC.

In this sample, this clonotype turned up a few times. The chain links TRBV29-1 to TRBJ2-3; no clear D. Germline CDR1 and CDR2: SQVTM and ANQGSEA. The CDR3 is 12 residues long. V was clipped by 5 bases and J by 4 bases, with 10 bases between them. CDR3 coding DNA: TGCAGCGTTAAGTCTGGAGCAGATACGCAGTATTTT. Protein: CSVKSGADTQYF.

V is TRBV3-1 and J is TRBJ2-1, with D possibly matching TRBD2 (6 bases). Germline V lookup: CDR1 LGHDT, CDR2 YNNKEL (reference sequence). The CDR3 totals 16 residues. Trimming stripped 4 bases from V and 2 bases from J, with 15 bases between. CDR3 in DNA: TGTGCCAGCAGCCTCACCGGGACTCGTACCTACAATGAGCAGTTCTTC. This translates into CASSLTGTRTYNEQFF.

This clonotype was counted between two and nine times. The chain uses TRBV6-2 or TRBV6-3 and TRBJ2-7; D might be TRBD2 (6 bases). V was trimmed by 7 bases and J by 0 bases, leaving 13 bases between them. CDR1 and CDR2 (germline): MNHEY, SVGEGT. The CDR3 is made up of 14 amino acids. Written as DNA, the CDR3 is TGTGCCAGCAAGAATAGCGGCAGCTCCTACGAGCAGTACTTC. Translated, it gives CASKNSGSSYEQYF.

At least ten counts were recorded for this clonotype. This chain connects TRBV4-3 to TRBJ1-4, with D hard to call. This CDR3 is built from 15 residues. Germline V gene data show CDR1 as LGHNA and CDR2 as YSLEER. Trimming left V 0 bases short and J 0 bases short, with 5 bases between. As DNA, the CDR3 is TGCGCCAGCAGCCAAGAACCGGCAACTAATGAAAAACTGTTTTTT. Translation: CASSQEPATNEKLFF.

The chain combines TRBV29-1 with TRBJ2-7; D unresolved. CDR3 size: 11 residues. Germline CDR1 reads SQVTM; CDR2 reads ANQGSEA. Trimming removed 4 bases at V and 3 bases at J, with 7 bases between. The CDR3 region is CSVGGGYEQYF. The DNA of the CDR3 is TGCAGCGTTGGCGGCGGCTACGAGCAGTACTTC.

This clonotype was seen more than once but under ten times. The V call is TRBV7-2, the J call TRBJ2-2; 8 positions match TRBD2. After removal of 1 base from V and 6 bases from J, the junction contained 4 bases not matched to a gene. Germline V gives CDR1 SGHTA, CDR2 FQGNSA. The CDR3 spans 15 residues. The CDR3 here is CASSLVWREAGELFF. CDR3 bases: TGTGCCAGCAGCTTAGTTTGGCGGGAGGCCGGGGAGCTGTTTTTT.

The J gene is TRBJ2-3, the V gene TRBV29-1, with D tentatively TRBD1 (6 bases). Trimming cost V 7 bases and J 0 bases, with 11 bases left between them. The CDR3 is 13 amino acids. The germline V gene has CDR1 SQVTM and CDR2 ANQGSEA. The CDR3 DNA follows: TGCAGCGCTTCCGGACAGAGCACAGATACGCAGTATTTT. It is translated as CSASGQSTDTQYF.

The CDR3 reads CSGDRVTEAFF. CDR3 sequence (DNA): TGCAGCGGAGACAGGGTCACTGAAGCTTTCTTT. This chain links TRBV29-1 with TRBJ1-1, with 7 bases lining up with TRBD1. V shed 7 bases and J 4 bases; nucleotides not matched to a gene: 3. The CDR3 loop spans 11 amino acids. Germline V gives CDR1 SQVTM, CDR2 ANQGSEA.

This chain links TRBV5-1 with TRBJ2-2; D call uncertain. Germline V CDR1 and CDR2: SGHRS, YFSETQ. The V end lost 0 bases, the J end lost 3 bases, and 9 bases lay between the germline ends. The CDR3 contains 15 residues. CDR3 protein: CASSLEGRYTGELFF. The CDR3 DNA reads as TGCGCCAGCAGCTTGGAAGGTCGATACACCGGGGAGCTGTTTTTT.

This clonotype was detected only a few times. The chain couples TRBV29-1 to TRBJ2-3; no clear D. The CDR3 is made up of 13 amino acids. With 0 bases removed from V and 2 bases from J, the gap between germline ends came to 6 bases. Germline V gene lookup returns CDR1 SQVTM and CDR2 ANQGSEA. CDR3 sequence reads: CSVEEQFTDTQYF. As DNA, the CDR3 is TGCAGCGTTGAAGAGCAGTTCACAGATACGCAGTATTTT.